This T cell receptor (beta chain) was identified during a study of patients and donors after allogeneic stem cell transplantation. The CDR3 extends over 13 amino acids. In germline, CDR1 is MDHEN, CDR2 SYDVKM. On this clonotype itself: The junction departs from germline at one end; a sequencing error may be responsible.

In TCRdb, the RT-PCR reads were re-called with MiXCR into one record per CDR3 protein. This table holds around 17,000 distinct CDR3 sequences, roughly 27% found once. Input material: blood, either unsorted or a sorted T cell fraction (not recorded which). The clonotype was recovered from a human donor who was either an allogeneic HSCT recipient or a stem cell or donor lymphocyte infusion donor (not recorded which). It is not recorded whose cells these are; they may come from a transplant donor. The chain has TRBV28 and TRBJ1-2, with D tentatively TRBD1 (5 bases). CDR3 amino acids: CASSLWGWNGYTF. CDR3 in DNA: TGTGCCAGCAGCTTATGGGGGTGGAACGGCTACACCTTC.